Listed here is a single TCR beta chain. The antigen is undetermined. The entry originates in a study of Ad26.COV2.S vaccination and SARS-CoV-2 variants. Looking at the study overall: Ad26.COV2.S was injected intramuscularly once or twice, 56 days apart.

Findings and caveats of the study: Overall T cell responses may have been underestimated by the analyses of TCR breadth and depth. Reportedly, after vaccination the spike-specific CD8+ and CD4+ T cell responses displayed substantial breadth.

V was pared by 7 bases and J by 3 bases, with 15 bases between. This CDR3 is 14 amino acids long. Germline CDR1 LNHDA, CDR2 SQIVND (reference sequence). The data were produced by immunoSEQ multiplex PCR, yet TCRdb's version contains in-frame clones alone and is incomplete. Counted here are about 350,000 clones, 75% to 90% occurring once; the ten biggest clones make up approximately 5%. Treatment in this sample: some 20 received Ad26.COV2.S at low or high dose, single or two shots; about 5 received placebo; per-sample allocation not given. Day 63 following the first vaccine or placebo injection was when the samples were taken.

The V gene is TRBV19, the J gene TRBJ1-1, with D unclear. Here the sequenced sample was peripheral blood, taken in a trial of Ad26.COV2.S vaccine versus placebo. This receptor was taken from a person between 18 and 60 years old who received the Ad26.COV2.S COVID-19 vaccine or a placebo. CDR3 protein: CASKKGRADTEAFF. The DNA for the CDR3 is TGTGCCAGTAAGAAGGGAAGGGCGGACACTGAAGCTTTCTTT.